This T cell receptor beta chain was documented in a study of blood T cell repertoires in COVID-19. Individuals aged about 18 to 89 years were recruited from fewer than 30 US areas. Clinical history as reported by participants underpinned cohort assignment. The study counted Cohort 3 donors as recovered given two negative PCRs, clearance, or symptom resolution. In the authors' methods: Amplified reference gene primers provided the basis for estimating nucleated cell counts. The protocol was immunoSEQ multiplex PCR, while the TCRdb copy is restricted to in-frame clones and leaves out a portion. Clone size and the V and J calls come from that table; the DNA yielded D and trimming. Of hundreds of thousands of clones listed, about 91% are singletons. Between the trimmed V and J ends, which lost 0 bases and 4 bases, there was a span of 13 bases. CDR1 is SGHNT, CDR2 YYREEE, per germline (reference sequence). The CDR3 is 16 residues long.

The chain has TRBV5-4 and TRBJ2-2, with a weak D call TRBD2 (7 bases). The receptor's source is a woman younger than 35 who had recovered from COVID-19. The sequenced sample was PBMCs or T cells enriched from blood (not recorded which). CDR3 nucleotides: TGTGCCAGCAGCTTGGCGGGGGGCTCAGGCACCGGGGAGCTGTTTTTT. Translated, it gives CASSLAGGSGTGELFF.